The entry that follows covers one T cell receptor (beta chain) sequence. No antigen is known for it. This sample is drawn from a study of shared clonotypes between healthy human individuals. Germline CDR1 KGHSH, CDR2 LQKENI. The V and J ends lost 2 bases and 5 bases, in that order; junction bases with no gene match: 12. This CDR3 region has 17 residues. The table came from immunoSEQ multiplex PCR; TCRdb's copy has only in-frame clones and leaves some out. The data contain about 770,000 clones, 55% to 75% of them singletons. General study points: The expectation was that sequencing depth would affect clonotype sharing among donors. Generation of non-shared clonotypes was less probable than generation of clonotypes shared by all four donors.

Division of CD4+ cells produced a CD45RA+ naive subset and a CD45RA-negative memory subset. This sequence originates from a woman aged 25 to 45 in good health. The chain has TRBV18 and TRBJ2-5, with 9 bases matching TRBD1. The sequenced material came from memory CD4+ T cells sorted from blood. The subset denotes: CD45RA-negative fraction. The DNA for the CDR3 is TGTGCCAGCTCACCAGAGGACAGGGGACAAGTTCGGGAGACCCAGTACTTC. This sequence encodes CASSPEDRGQVRETQYF. Looking up the rest from reference TRBV18 and TRBJ2-5 gives the full variable domain: NAGVMQNPRHLVRRRGQEARLRCSPMKGHSHVYWYRQLPEEGLKFMVYLQKENIIDESGMPKERFSAEFPKEGPSILRIQQVVRGDSAAYFCASSPEDRGQVRETQYFGPGTRLLVL.